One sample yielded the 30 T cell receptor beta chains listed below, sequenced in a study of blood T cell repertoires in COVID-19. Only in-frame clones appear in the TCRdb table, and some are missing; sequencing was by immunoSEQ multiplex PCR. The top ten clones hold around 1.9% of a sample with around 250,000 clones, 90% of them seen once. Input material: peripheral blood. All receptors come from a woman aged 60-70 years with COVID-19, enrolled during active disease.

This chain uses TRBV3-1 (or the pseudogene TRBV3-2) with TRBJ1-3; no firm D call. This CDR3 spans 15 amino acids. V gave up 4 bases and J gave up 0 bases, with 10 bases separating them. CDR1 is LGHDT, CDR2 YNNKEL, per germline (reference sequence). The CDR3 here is CASSLDTTSGNTIYF. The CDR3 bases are TGTGCCAGCAGCCTAGACACAACCTCTGGAAACACCATATATTTT.

The CDR3 DNA sequence: TGCAGTGCTAGCTCGGGAGAGACCCAGTACTTC. It yields the protein CSASSGETQYF. The chain is built from TRBV20-1 and TRBJ2-5, with D hard to call. Germline V CDR1 and CDR2: DFQATT, SNEGSKA (reference sequence). This CDR3 region has 11 residues. V lost 3 bases and J 4 bases, leaving 6 bases between the germline ends.

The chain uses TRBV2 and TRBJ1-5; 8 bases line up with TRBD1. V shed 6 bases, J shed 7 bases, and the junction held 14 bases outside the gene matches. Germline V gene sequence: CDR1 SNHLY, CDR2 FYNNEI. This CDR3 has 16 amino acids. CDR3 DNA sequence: TGTGCCAGCAGAAAACCAGGACAGGGCGGGGACCAGCCCCAGCATTTT. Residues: CASRKPGQGGDQPQHF.

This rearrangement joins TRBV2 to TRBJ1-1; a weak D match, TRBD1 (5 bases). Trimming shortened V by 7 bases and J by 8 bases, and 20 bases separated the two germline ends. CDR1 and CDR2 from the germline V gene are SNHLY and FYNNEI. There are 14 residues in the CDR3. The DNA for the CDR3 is TGTGCCAGCACCCTATTCGAGGGAGGGGTGGAAGCTTTCTTT. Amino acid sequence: CASTLFEGGVEAFF.

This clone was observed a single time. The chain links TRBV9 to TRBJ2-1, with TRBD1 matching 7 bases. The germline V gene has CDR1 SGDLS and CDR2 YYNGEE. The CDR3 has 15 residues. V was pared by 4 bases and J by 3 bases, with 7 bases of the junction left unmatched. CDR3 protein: CASSLRGTVYNEQFF. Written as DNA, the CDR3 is TGTGCCAGCAGCCTGAGGGGGACAGTCTACAATGAGCAGTTCTTC.

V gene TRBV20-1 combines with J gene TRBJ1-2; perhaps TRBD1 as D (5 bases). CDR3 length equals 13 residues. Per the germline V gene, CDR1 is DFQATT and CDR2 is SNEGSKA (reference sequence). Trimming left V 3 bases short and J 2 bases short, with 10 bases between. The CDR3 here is CSASRGRNYGYTF. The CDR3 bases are TGCAGTGCTAGTCGGGGGAGGAACTATGGCTACACCTTC.

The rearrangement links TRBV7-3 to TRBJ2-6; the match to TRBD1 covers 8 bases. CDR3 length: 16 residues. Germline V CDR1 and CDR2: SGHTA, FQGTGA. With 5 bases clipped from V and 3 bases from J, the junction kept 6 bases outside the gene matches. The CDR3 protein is CASSKQTGVGANVLTF. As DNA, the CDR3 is TGTGCCAGCAGCAAACAGACAGGGGTTGGGGCCAACGTCCTGACTTTC.

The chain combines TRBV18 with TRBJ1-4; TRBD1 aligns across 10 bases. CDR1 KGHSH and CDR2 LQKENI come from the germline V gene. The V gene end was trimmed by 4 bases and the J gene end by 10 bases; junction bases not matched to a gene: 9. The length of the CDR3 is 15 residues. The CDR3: CASSRPGQGTGKLFF. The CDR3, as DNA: TGTGCCAGCTCACGCCCGGGACAGGGGACTGGAAAACTGTTTTTT.

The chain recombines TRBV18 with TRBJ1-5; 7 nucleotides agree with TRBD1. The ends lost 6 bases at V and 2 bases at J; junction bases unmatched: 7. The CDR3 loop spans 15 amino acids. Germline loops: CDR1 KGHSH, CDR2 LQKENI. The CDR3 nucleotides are TGTGCCAGCTCCCTCAACAGGGGCGGCAATCAGCCCCAGCATTTT. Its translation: CASSLNRGGNQPQHF.

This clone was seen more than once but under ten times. The CDR3 reads CASSLTGWNTEAFF. CDR3 DNA: TGCGCCAGCAGCTTGACAGGGTGGAACACTGAAGCTTTCTTT. The rearrangement uses TRBV5-1 and TRBJ1-1; maybe TRBD1 (6 bases). V lost 1 base, J lost 1 base, and 8 bases lay in between. This CDR3 has 14 residues. Germline lookup yields CDR1 SGHRS and CDR2 YFSETQ.

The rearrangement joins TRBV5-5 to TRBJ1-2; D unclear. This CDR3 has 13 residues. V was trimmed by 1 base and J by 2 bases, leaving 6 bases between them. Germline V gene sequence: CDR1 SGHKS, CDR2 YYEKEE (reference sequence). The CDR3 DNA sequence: TGTGCCAGCAGCTTGAGCGGGAACTATGGCTACACCTTC. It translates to CASSLSGNYGYTF.

CDR3 nucleotide sequence: TGTGCCAGTAGTATAGTTTCCAGGACAGGGGCTTATGGCTACACCTTC. It translates to CASSIVSRTGAYGYTF. This chain links TRBV19 with TRBJ1-2; 9 bases are shared with TRBD1. The V gene end was trimmed by 1 base and the J gene end by 5 bases; junction bases not matched to a gene: 8. The CDR3 extends over 16 amino acids. Germline CDR1 LNHDA, CDR2 SQIVND (reference sequence).

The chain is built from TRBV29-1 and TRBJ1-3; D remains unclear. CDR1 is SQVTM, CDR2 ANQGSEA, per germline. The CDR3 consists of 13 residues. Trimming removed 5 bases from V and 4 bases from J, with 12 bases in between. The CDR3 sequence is CSVMIGLGNTIYF. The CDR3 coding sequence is TGCAGCGTTATGATCGGGTTGGGAAACACCATATATTTT.

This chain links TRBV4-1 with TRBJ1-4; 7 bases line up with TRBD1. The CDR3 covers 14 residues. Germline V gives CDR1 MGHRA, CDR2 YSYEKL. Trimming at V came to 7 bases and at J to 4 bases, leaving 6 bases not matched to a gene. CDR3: CASNRDSRNEKLFF. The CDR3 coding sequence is TGCGCCAGCAACAGGGACAGTCGTAATGAAAAACTGTTTTTT.

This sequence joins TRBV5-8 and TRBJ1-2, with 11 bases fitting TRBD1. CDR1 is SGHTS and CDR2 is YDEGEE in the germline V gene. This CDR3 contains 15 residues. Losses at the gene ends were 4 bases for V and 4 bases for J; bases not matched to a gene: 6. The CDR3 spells CASSPGTGGTYGYTF. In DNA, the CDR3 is TGTGCCAGCAGCCCAGGGACAGGGGGGACCTATGGCTACACCTTC.

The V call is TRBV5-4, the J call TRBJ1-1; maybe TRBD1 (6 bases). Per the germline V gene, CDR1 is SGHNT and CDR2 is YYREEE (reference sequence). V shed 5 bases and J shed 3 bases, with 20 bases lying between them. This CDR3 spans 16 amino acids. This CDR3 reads CASSSLGGAGYTEAFF. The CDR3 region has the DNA TGTGCCAGCAGTTCCCTCGGGGGGGCGGGGTACACTGAAGCTTTCTTT.

CDR3 coding DNA: TGCGCCAGCAGCCAAGTTGGGGGGTATGCTTTCTTT. Protein product: CASSQVGGYAFF. The rearrangement joins TRBV4-1 to TRBJ1-1; D perhaps matches TRBD1 (5 bases). V was clipped by 1 base and J by 11 bases, with 11 bases between them. The CDR3 has 12 residues. Germline V gene data show CDR1 as MGHRA and CDR2 as YSYEKL.

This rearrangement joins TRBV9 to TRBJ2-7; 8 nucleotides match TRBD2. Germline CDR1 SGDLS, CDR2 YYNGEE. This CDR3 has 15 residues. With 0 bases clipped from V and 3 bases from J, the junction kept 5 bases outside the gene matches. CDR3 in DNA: TGTGCCAGCAGCGTAGCCCCCGGGGGGGGCTACGAGCAGTACTTC. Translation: CASSVAPGGGYEQYF.

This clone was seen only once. The CDR3 region is CASSQDAGGAGSPQHF. CDR3 coding DNA: TGTGCCAGCAGCCAAGACGCAGGCGGAGCCGGGAGTCCCCAGCATTTT. V is TRBV3-1 (or the pseudogene TRBV3-2) and J is TRBJ1-5; no clear D gene. This CDR3 is 16 amino acids long. In germline, CDR1 is LGHDT, CDR2 YNNKEL (reference sequence). Trimming removed 0 bases from V and 10 bases from J, with 19 bases in between.

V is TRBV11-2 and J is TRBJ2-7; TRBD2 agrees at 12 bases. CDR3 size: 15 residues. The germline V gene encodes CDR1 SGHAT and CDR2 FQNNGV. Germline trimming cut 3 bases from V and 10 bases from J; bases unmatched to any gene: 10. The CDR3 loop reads CASSLRLAGDTNQYF. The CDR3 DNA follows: TGTGCCAGCAGCTTGAGACTAGCGGGGGATACGAATCAGTACTTC.

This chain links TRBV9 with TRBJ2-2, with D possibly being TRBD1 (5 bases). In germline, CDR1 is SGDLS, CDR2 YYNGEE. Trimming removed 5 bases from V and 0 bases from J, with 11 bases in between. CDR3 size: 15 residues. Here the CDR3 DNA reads TGTGCCAGCAGAGCAGGGATCGCGAACACCGGGGAGCTGTTTTTT. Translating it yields CASRAGIANTGELFF.

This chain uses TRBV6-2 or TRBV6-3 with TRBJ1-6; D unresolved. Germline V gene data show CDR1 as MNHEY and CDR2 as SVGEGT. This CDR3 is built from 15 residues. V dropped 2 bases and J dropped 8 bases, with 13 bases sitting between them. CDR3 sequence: CASSYGTKGDSPLHF. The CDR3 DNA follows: TGTGCCAGCAGTTACGGTACCAAGGGAGATTCACCCCTCCACTTT.

The CDR3 loop reads CAISPGTSGGLPYEQYF. The CDR3 region has the DNA TGTGCCATCAGTCCCGGGACTAGCGGGGGGTTACCCTACGAGCAGTACTTC. The chain recombines TRBV10-3 with TRBJ2-7; 15 bases map to TRBD2. Losses at the gene ends were 5 bases for V and 2 bases for J; bases not matched to a gene: 7. This CDR3 is 17 amino acids long. Germline V gene data show CDR1 as ENHRY and CDR2 as SYGVKD.

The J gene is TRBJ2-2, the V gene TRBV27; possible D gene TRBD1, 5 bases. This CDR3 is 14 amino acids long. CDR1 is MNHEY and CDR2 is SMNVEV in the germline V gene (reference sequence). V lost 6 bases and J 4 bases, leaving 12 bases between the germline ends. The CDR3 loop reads CASSTGFGTGELFF. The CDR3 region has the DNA TGTGCCAGCAGCACAGGTTTTGGCACCGGGGAGCTGTTTTTT.

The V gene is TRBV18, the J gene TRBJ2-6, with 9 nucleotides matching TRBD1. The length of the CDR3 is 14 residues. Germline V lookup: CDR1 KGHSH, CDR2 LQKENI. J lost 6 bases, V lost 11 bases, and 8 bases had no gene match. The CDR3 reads CARDRVFVANVLTF. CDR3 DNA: TGTGCCCGGGACAGGGTATTTGTGGCCAACGTCCTGACTTTC.

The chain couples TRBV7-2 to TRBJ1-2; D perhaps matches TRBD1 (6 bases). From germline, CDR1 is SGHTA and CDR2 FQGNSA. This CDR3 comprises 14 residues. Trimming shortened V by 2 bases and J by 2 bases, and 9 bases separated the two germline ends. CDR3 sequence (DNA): TGTGCCAGCAGCTTACAGGGGCAAAACTATGGCTACACCTTC. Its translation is CASSLQGQNYGYTF.

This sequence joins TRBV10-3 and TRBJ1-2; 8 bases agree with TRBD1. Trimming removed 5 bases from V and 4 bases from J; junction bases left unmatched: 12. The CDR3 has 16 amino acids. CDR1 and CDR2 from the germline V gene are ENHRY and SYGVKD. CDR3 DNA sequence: TGTGCCATCAGTAAGGGGGCACAGGGGGTTTCCTATGGCTACACCTTC. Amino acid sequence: CAISKGAQGVSYGYTF.

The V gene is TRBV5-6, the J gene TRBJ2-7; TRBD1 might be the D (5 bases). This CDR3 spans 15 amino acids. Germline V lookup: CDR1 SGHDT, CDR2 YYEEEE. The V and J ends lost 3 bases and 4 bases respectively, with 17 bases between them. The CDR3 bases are TGTGCCAGCAGCTCCCTGGGGCAGGGCCTTTACGAGCAGTACTTC. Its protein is CASSSLGQGLYEQYF.

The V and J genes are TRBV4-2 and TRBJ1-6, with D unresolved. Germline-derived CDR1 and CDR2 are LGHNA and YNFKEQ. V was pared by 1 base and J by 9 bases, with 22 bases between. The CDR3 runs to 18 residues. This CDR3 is CASSQVRVMSANGSPLHF. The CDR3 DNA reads TGTGCCAGCAGCCAAGTACGGGTCATGTCGGCCAACGGTTCACCCCTCCACTTT.

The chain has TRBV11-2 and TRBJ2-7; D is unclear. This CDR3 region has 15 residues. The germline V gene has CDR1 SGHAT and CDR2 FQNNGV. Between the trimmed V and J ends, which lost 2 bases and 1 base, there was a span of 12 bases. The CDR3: CASSLSPGRSYEQYF. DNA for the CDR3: TGTGCCAGCAGCTTATCCCCCGGCAGGTCCTACGAGCAGTACTTC. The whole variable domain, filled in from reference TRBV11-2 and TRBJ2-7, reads EAGVAQSPRYKIIEKRQSVAFWCNPISGHATLYWYQQILGQGPKLLIQFQNNGVVDDSQLPKDRFSAERLKGVDSTLKIQPAKLEDSAVYLCASSLSPGRSYEQYFGPGTRLTVT.